Presented here are 9 T cell receptor beta chains from one specimen sequenced in a study of post-analysis software for immune sequencing data. Overall study results and limits: Elevated frequency relative to controls characterized 4 or 5 TRBV segments in patients, TRBV5-6, TRBV5-1 and TRBV20-1 among them.

Unique molecular identifiers were built into the TCR beta cDNA libraries. In TCRdb, the PCR reads were re-called with MiXCR into one record per CDR3 protein. The table shows about 560,000 distinct CDR3 sequences, with 44% occurring only once. These receptors have no identified antigens. Sequencing was done on a sample of blood. The receptor set was obtained from a girl between 10 and 17 years old with multiple sclerosis.

The chain has TRBV12-3 or TRBV12-4 and TRBJ1-1; 9 positions match TRBD1. There are 17 residues in the CDR3. Losses at the gene ends were 7 bases for V and 10 bases for J; bases not matched to a gene: 22. CDR3 residues: CASIPRVRWDRAKGAFF. CDR3 nucleotides: TGTGCCAGCATCCCTCGAGTGAGGTGGGACAGGGCAAAGGGAGCTTTCTTT.

In this sample, this clonotype turned up a few times. V gene TRBV6-1 combines with J gene TRBJ1-1, with D tentatively TRBD1 (5 bases). This CDR3 has 13 residues. CDR1 is MNHNS, CDR2 SASEGT, per germline. Deletions cut 4 bases from V and 1 base from J, with 7 bases between. CDR3 region: CASSGGRNTEAFF. DNA of the CDR3: TGTGCCAGCAGTGGGGGACGGAACACTGAAGCTTTCTTT.

The chain combines TRBV20-1 with TRBJ1-1; D possibly corresponds to TRBD1 (6 bases). Between the trimmed V and J ends, which lost 1 base and 2 bases, there was a span of 11 bases. The CDR3 spans 14 residues. Germline CDR1 and CDR2: DFQATT and SNEGSKA (reference sequence). The chain's CDR3 is CSARVPGANTEAFF. DNA of the CDR3: TGCAGTGCTAGAGTCCCGGGGGCAAACACTGAAGCTTTCTTT.

The chain couples TRBV4-1 to TRBJ2-7; D is possibly TRBD1 (5 bases). The better agreement between TRBJ2-5 and the DNA end casts doubt on the J call. The germline gives CDR1 MGHRA, CDR2 YSYEKL. The CDR3 length is 13 residues. CDR3 coding DNA: TGCGCCAGCAGGGACACAAGGGGCGAGACCCAGTACTTC. Residues: CASRDTRGETQYF.

The CDR3 spells CASSQGPTRQQETQFF. CDR3 in DNA: TGCGCCAGCAGCCAAGGCCCGACTAGACAGCAAGAGACCCAGTTCTTC. The chain carries TRBV4-1 and TRBJ2-1; tentative D call: TRBD2 (6 bases). The CDR3 consists of 16 residues. The germline V gene encodes CDR1 MGHRA and CDR2 YSYEKL. V shed 1 base and J shed 13 bases, with 23 bases lying between them.

The genes are TRBV7-9 and TRBJ2-1, with TRBD1 matching over 10 bases. Trimming took 6 bases from V and 4 from J; bases not matched to a gene: 6. The V gene's germline CDR1 is SEHNR and CDR2 FQNEAQ (reference sequence). The CDR3 extends over 15 amino acids. The CDR3 loop is CASSPRGQGYNEQFF. The CDR3 DNA sequence: TGTGCCAGCAGTCCACGGGGACAGGGGTACAATGAGCAGTTCTTC.

The CDR3 DNA reads TGTGCCAGCAGGGACAGGACAACAAATGAGCAGTTCTTC. It is translated as CASRDRTTNEQFF. The rearrangement links TRBV12-3 or TRBV12-4 to TRBJ2-1; TRBD1 aligns across 7 bases. Germline trimming cut 6 bases from V and 7 bases from J; bases unmatched to any gene: 6. The CDR3 sequence is 13 residues long.

The rearrangement links TRBV6-5 to TRBJ1-1, with D possibly TRBD1 on 5 matching bases. Germline V gene data show CDR1 as MNHEY and CDR2 as SVGAGI. The germline V and J ends were trimmed by 7 bases and 0 bases, with 15 bases remaining between them. The CDR3 has 15 residues. The CDR3, as DNA: TGTGCCAGCACTCCCGAGGGACCCGTGAACACTGAAGCTTTCTTT. Translated: CASTPEGPVNTEAFF.

The V and J genes are TRBV7-2 and TRBJ2-3; D may be TRBD1 (5 bases). With 5 bases removed from V and 1 base from J, the gap between germline ends came to 13 bases. Germline-derived CDR1 and CDR2 are SGHTA and FQGNSA. This CDR3 is 15 amino acids long. CDR3 amino acids: CASSPTPRGTDTQYF. The CDR3 bases are TGTGCCAGCAGCCCCACGCCCAGGGGCACAGATACGCAGTATTTT.